Presented here are 20 T cell receptor beta chains from one specimen sequenced in a study of blood T cell repertoires in COVID-19. Clones were read by immunoSEQ multiplex PCR, and TCRdb kept only the in-frame ones, dropping some. The sample carries about 160,000 clones, 75% to 90% recorded once. The sequencing input was PBMCs or T cells enriched from blood (not recorded which). The receptors come from a woman aged 55-69 years who had recovered from COVID-19.

The chain employs TRBV7-6 and TRBJ2-1, with 9 bases identical to TRBD2. This CDR3 comprises 17 residues. CDR1 SGHVS and CDR2 FNYEAQ come from the germline V gene. V trimming: 3 bases; J trimming: 7 bases; junction bases outside the gene matches: 13. The CDR3 DNA sequence: TGTGCCAGCAGCTTGGCAAACCCAGCGGGGGGCCCTAATGAGCAGTTCTTC. The encoded protein is CASSLANPAGGPNEQFF.

The chain has TRBV3-1 (or the pseudogene TRBV3-2) and TRBJ2-5; TRBD1 might be the D (5 bases). Germline values: CDR1 LGHDT, CDR2 YNNKEL (reference sequence). Trimming cost V 0 bases and J 4 bases, with 15 bases left between them. This CDR3 has 16 amino acids. CDR3: CASSQETALLRETQYF. Here the CDR3 DNA reads TGTGCCAGCAGCCAAGAGACAGCATTACTAAGAGAGACCCAGTACTTC.

This sequence joins TRBV6-1 and TRBJ1-2; TRBD1 is a possible D gene (6 bases). Deletions cut 1 base from V and 2 bases from J, with 11 bases between. The germline V gene has CDR1 MNHNS and CDR2 SASEGT. The CDR3 length is 15 residues. This CDR3 reads CASSEGGRGNYGYTF. The CDR3, as DNA: TGTGCCAGCAGTGAAGGGGGGCGCGGCAACTATGGCTACACCTTC.

The rearrangement uses TRBV5-6 and TRBJ2-2; 8 bases are shared with TRBD1. J was trimmed by 5 bases and V by 1 base; bases with no gene match: 4. Germline assignment: CDR1 SGHDT and CDR2 YYEEEE. The CDR3 spans 15 residues. For the CDR3, the DNA is TGTGCCAGCAGCTTGTGGACAGGGCTTACCGGGGAGCTGTTTTTT. It translates to CASSLWTGLTGELFF.

The V call is TRBV6-4, the J call TRBJ1-3; 9 bases match TRBD1. Per germline, CDR1 MRHNA and CDR2 SNTAGT. The CDR3 spans 15 residues. V trimming: 4 bases; J trimming: 1 base; junction bases outside the gene matches: 2. As DNA, the CDR3 is TGTGCCAGCAGTGCCGGGACAGGGTCTGGAAACACCATATATTTT. Protein product: CASSAGTGSGNTIYF.

This clone was observed a single time. The CDR3 reads CASSLSTMNTEAFF. The CDR3 region has the DNA TGTGCCAGCAGCTTAAGTACTATGAACACTGAAGCTTTCTTT. This chain links TRBV7-2 with TRBJ1-1, with D uncertain. CDR3 size: 14 residues. The germline V gene encodes CDR1 SGHTA and CDR2 FQGNSA. V lost 2 bases and J lost 0, with 7 bases in between.

The V and J genes are TRBV12-5 and TRBJ1-1; D is ambiguous. The V end lost 1 base, the J end lost 0 bases, and 9 bases lay between the germline ends. The CDR3 extends over 15 amino acids. CDR1 and CDR2 from the germline V gene are LGHNT and FRNRAP. DNA of the CDR3: TGTGCTAGTGGTTTGGGGGCACCCATGAACACTGAAGCTTTCTTT. Amino acids: CASGLGAPMNTEAFF. Looking up the rest from reference TRBV12-5 and TRBJ1-1 gives the full variable domain: DARVTQTPRHKVTEMGQEVTMRCQPILGHNTVFWYRQTMMQGLELLAYFRNRAPLDDSGMPKDRFSAEMPDATLATLKIQPSEPRDSAVYFCASGLGAPMNTEAFFGQGTRLTVV.

The J gene is TRBJ1-1, the V gene TRBV5-4, with TRBD1 matching over 10 bases. This CDR3 spans 18 amino acids. Trimming cost V 5 bases and J 3 bases; bases outside gene matches: 16. Germline CDR1 and CDR2: SGHNT and YYREEE (reference sequence). In DNA, the CDR3 is TGTGCCAGCAGAGGGGGAGACAGGGGGCAAGTGACGGACACTGAAGCTTTCTTT. The encoded protein is CASRGGDRGQVTDTEAFF.

The chain has TRBV5-1 and TRBJ1-1; D gene ambiguous. The germline V gene has CDR1 SGHRS and CDR2 YFSETQ. This CDR3 spans 13 amino acids. Between the trimmed V and J ends, which lost 4 bases and 1 base, there was a span of 8 bases. CDR3 DNA sequence: TGCGCCAGCAGCGTAGATCAGAACACTGAAGCTTTCTTT. It specifies CASSVDQNTEAFF.

This chain uses TRBV4-1 with TRBJ2-7; 12 positions match TRBD1. V lost 4 bases to trimming and J lost 4 bases; unmatched junction nucleotides: 5. Germline-derived CDR1 and CDR2 are MGHRA and YSYEKL. This CDR3 is built from 15 residues. The CDR3 loop reads CASSPPGQGAYEQYF. CDR3 bases: TGCGCCAGCAGCCCTCCGGGACAGGGGGCTTACGAGCAGTACTTC.

This chain links TRBV7-3 with TRBJ1-1; 8 bases are a match to TRBD1. V shed 6 bases and J 2 bases; nucleotides not matched to a gene: 2. Germline V gene lookup returns CDR1 SGHTA and CDR2 FQGTGA. This CDR3 is built from 13 residues. The CDR3 nucleotides read TGTGCCAGCAGGGGACAGGTAAACACTGAAGCTTTCTTT. Translating it yields CASRGQVNTEAFF.

The J gene is TRBJ2-2, the V gene TRBV5-4, with a weak D call TRBD1 (5 bases). The V end lost 4 bases, the J end lost 5 bases, and 12 bases lay between the germline ends. CDR1 and CDR2 from the germline V gene are SGHNT and YYREEE (reference sequence). CDR3 length: 14 amino acids. The CDR3 loop is CASSPATGTGELFF. CDR3 in DNA: TGTGCCAGCAGCCCAGCAACAGGAACCGGGGAGCTGTTTTTT.

This rearrangement joins TRBV4-2 to TRBJ2-1; no clear D. Germline CDR1 reads LGHNA; CDR2 reads YNFKEQ. This CDR3 has 14 amino acids. V was trimmed by 0 bases and J by 7 bases, leaving 10 bases between them. The CDR3 sequence is CASSQDQTENEQFF. CDR3 DNA sequence: TGTGCCAGCAGCCAAGACCAGACTGAAAATGAGCAGTTCTTC.

This chain joins TRBV18 and TRBJ2-5; a weak D match, TRBD1 (5 bases). Trimming took off 3 bases at V and 2 bases at J, with 13 bases between the two ends. Germline CDR1 KGHSH, CDR2 LQKENI. CDR3 length equals 15 residues. DNA of the CDR3: TGTGCCAGCTCACCTCTTAGTCAGGGACAAGAGACCCAGTACTTC. It encodes CASSPLSQGQETQYF.

Only a few counts were recorded for this clone. J is TRBJ2-7 and V is TRBV6-1; maybe TRBD2 (5 bases). The ends were cut back, 3 bases at V and 7 bases at J, with 19 bases in the middle. The CDR3 sequence is 15 residues long. Germline V lookup: CDR1 MNHNS, CDR2 SASEGT. The CDR3 bases are TGTGCCAGCAGTGATCCCGGTTTTCGTCCGGGGGAGCAGTACTTC. It translates to CASSDPGFRPGEQYF.

The chain links TRBV6-1 to TRBJ1-2; 9 bases line up with TRBD1. The germline V gene encodes CDR1 MNHNS and CDR2 SASEGT. V shed 4 bases, J shed 2 bases, and the junction held 8 bases outside the gene matches. There are 16 residues in the CDR3. The CDR3 loop reads CASSAIRDRANYGYTF. Written as DNA, the CDR3 is TGTGCCAGCAGTGCAATCAGGGACAGGGCAAACTATGGCTACACCTTC.

This clone has only one observation. The chain is built from TRBV9 and TRBJ1-1; 8 bases map to TRBD1. This CDR3 region has 15 residues. The germline V gene encodes CDR1 SGDLS and CDR2 YYNGEE. After removal of 4 bases from V and 4 bases from J, the junction contained 9 bases not matched to a gene. In DNA form, the CDR3 reads TGTGCCAGCAGCCTCCATTGGACAGGGAGCACTGAAGCTTTCTTT. Protein product: CASSLHWTGSTEAFF.

The gene calls are TRBV7-8 and TRBJ2-2, with TRBD2 identical over 13 bases. The CDR3 runs 18 residues. V shed 4 bases, J shed 7 bases, and the junction held 12 bases outside the gene matches. Germline assignment: CDR1 SGHVS and CDR2 FQNEAQ. CDR3 amino acids: CASSSIGLAGDHVGELFF. CDR3 bases: TGTGCCAGCAGCTCGATCGGACTAGCGGGGGACCATGTCGGGGAGCTGTTTTTT.

This clone was seen a few times. The J gene is TRBJ1-1, the V gene TRBV29-1; 12 bases agree with TRBD1. The CDR3 runs to 14 residues. Germline CDR1 is SQVTM and CDR2 is ANQGSEA. The J segment lost 5 bases and the V segment lost 8 bases, leaving 9 bases of the junction unmatched. The CDR3 DNA sequence: TGCAGCACCTCCGGGACAGGGGGCCTGACTGAAGCTTTCTTT. It translates to CSTSGTGGLTEAFF. The full variable domain, in which reference TRBV29-1 and TRBJ1-1 provide the parts outside the CDR3, is SAVISQKPSRDICQRGTSLTIQCQVDSQVTMMFWYRQQPGQSLTLIATANQGSEATYESGFVIDKFPISRPNLTFSTLTVSNMSPEDSSIYLCSTSGTGGLTEAFFGQGTRLTVV.

The genes are TRBV20-1 and TRBJ1-1; D is undetermined. This CDR3 has 8 residues. V was shortened by 7 bases and J by 10 bases, with 7 bases between the two germline ends. Germline V gives CDR1 DFQATT, CDR2 SNEGSKA (reference sequence). CDR3 amino acids: CSVAGAFF. CDR3 nucleotide sequence: TGCAGTGTGGCGGGAGCTTTCTTT.